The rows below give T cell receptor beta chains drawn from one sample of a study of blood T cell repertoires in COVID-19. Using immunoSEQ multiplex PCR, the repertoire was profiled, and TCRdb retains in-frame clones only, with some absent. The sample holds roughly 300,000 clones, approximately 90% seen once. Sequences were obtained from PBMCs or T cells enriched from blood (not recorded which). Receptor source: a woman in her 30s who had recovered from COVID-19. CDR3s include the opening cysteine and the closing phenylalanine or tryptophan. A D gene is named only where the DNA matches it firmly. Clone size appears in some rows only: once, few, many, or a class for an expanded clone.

cdr3_aa: CASSHFTSGRRDTQYF; cdr3_nt: TGTGCCAGCAGCCACTTTACTAGCGGGAGAAGAGATACGCAGTATTTT; v_call: TRBV3-1/TRBV3-2; j_call: TRBJ2-3; clone_size: NA; d_call: TRBD2
cdr3_aa: CASSSGRTSGFYEQYF; cdr3_nt: TGCGCCAGCAGCTCGGGCCGGACTAGCGGGTTCTACGAGCAGTACTTC; v_call: TRBV5-1; j_call: TRBJ2-7; clone_size: NA; d_call: TRBD2
cdr3_aa: CASTAPGTTGNTIYF; cdr3_nt: TGTGCCAGTACCGCCCCGGGGACAACTGGAAACACCATATATTTT; v_call: TRBV19; j_call: TRBJ1-3; clone_size: NA; d_call: NA
cdr3_aa: CASHSGTIDNEQFF; cdr3_nt: TGCGCCAGCCATAGCGGGACTATCGACAATGAGCAGTTCTTC; v_call: TRBV5-1; j_call: TRBJ2-1; clone_size: NA; d_call: TRBD2
cdr3_aa: CASSLAGGNSPLHF; cdr3_nt: TGTGCCAGCAGCTTGGCCGGGGGGAATTCACCCCTCCACTTT; v_call: TRBV5-4; j_call: TRBJ1-6; clone_size: NA; d_call: NA
cdr3_aa: CASSQVAGVGDTQYF; cdr3_nt: TGTGCCAGCAGCCAAGTCGCGGGAGTTGGAGATACGCAGTATTTT; v_call: TRBV14; j_call: TRBJ2-3; clone_size: NA; d_call: TRBD2
cdr3_aa: CASSPDPGQPNNQPQHF; cdr3_nt: TGTGCCAGCTCACCGGACCCAGGACAGCCCAACAATCAGCCCCAGCATTTT; v_call: TRBV18; j_call: TRBJ1-5; clone_size: NA; d_call: NA
cdr3_aa: CASSPRAVGNQPQHF; cdr3_nt: TGTGCCAGCAGCCCCAGGGCAGTGGGCAATCAGCCCCAGCATTTT; v_call: TRBV28; j_call: TRBJ1-5; clone_size: NA; d_call: NA
cdr3_aa: CAISEGTASSGNTIYF; cdr3_nt: TGTGCCATCAGTGAGGGGACAGCGAGCTCTGGAAACACCATATATTTT; v_call: TRBV10-3; j_call: TRBJ1-3; clone_size: NA; d_call: TRBD1
cdr3_aa: CASSPWTSQETQYF; cdr3_nt: TGTGCCAGCAGCCCCTGGACTAGCCAAGAGACCCAGTACTTC; v_call: TRBV7-9; j_call: TRBJ2-5; clone_size: NA; d_call: TRBD2
cdr3_aa: CASRALGQGAWNEQFF; cdr3_nt: TGCGCCAGCAGGGCCCTGGGACAGGGGGCTTGGAATGAGCAGTTCTTC; v_call: TRBV5-1; j_call: TRBJ2-1; clone_size: NA; d_call: TRBD1
cdr3_aa: CASSLGAGGRYEQFF; cdr3_nt: TGTGCCAGCAGCTTAGGGGCAGGGGGTCGCTATGAGCAGTTCTTC; v_call: TRBV27; j_call: TRBJ2-1; clone_size: few; d_call: TRBD1
cdr3_aa: CASTPTSGRTGSKNIQYF; cdr3_nt: TGTGCCAGTACCCCGACTAGCGGGAGGACAGGAAGCAAAAACATTCAGTACTTC; v_call: TRBV19; j_call: TRBJ2-4; clone_size: NA; d_call: TRBD2
cdr3_aa: CASSSKDRGWGNTEAFF; cdr3_nt: TGTGCCAGCAGCTCCAAGGACAGGGGGTGGGGGAACACTGAAGCTTTCTTT; v_call: TRBV5-4; j_call: TRBJ1-1; clone_size: NA; d_call: TRBD1
cdr3_aa: CASSIPGVLMNTEAFF; cdr3_nt: TGTGCCAGTAGTATCCCCGGGGTGTTGATGAACACTGAAGCTTTCTTT; v_call: TRBV19; j_call: TRBJ1-1; clone_size: few; d_call: NA
cdr3_aa: CASSPTRQVRNTEAFF; cdr3_nt: TGTGCCAGCAGCCCCACTAGGCAGGTCCGGAACACTGAAGCTTTCTTT; v_call: TRBV3-1/TRBV3-2; j_call: TRBJ1-1; clone_size: few; d_call: NA
cdr3_aa: CASSRLGSSGRSAREQFF; cdr3_nt: TGTGCCAGCAGCCGCCTGGGGAGTAGCGGGAGATCGGCGCGCGAGCAGTTCTTC; v_call: TRBV4-2; j_call: TRBJ2-1; clone_size: NA; d_call: TRBD2
cdr3_aa: CASTVFPPGKYGYTF; cdr3_nt: TGTGCCAGCACCGTTTTCCCGCCAGGGAAGTATGGCTACACCTTC; v_call: TRBV27; j_call: TRBJ1-2; clone_size: NA; d_call: NA
cdr3_aa: CASSEVLAGKHEQYF; cdr3_nt: TGTGCCAGCAGCGAAGTACTAGCGGGAAAGCACGAGCAGTACTTC; v_call: TRBV5-8; j_call: TRBJ2-7; clone_size: NA; d_call: TRBD2
cdr3_aa: CAWTKGPWGDYGYTF; cdr3_nt: TGTGCCTGGACCAAAGGTCCCTGGGGGGACTATGGCTACACCTTC; v_call: TRBV30; j_call: TRBJ1-2; clone_size: few; d_call: NA
cdr3_aa: CASSKPGTGDFSPLHF; cdr3_nt: TGTGCCAGCAGCAAACCGGGGACAGGGGATTTTTCACCCCTCCACTTT; v_call: TRBV21-1; j_call: TRBJ1-6; clone_size: NA; d_call: NA
cdr3_aa: CASSLEGLADTQYF; cdr3_nt: TGCGCCAGCAGCTTGGAGGGGCTGGCAGATACGCAGTATTTT; v_call: TRBV5-1; j_call: TRBJ2-3; clone_size: NA; d_call: NA
cdr3_aa: CASSPGQANYGYTF; cdr3_nt: TGTGCCAGCAGCCCGGGACAGGCTAACTATGGCTACACCTTC; v_call: TRBV3-1/TRBV3-2; j_call: TRBJ1-2; clone_size: few; d_call: TRBD1
cdr3_aa: CASSSSWAGGYGYTF; cdr3_nt: TGTGCCAGCAGTTCTTCATGGGCAGGCGGGTATGGCTACACCTTC; v_call: TRBV28; j_call: TRBJ1-2; clone_size: NA; d_call: NA
cdr3_aa: CASSFLAVHYNEQFF; cdr3_nt: TGTGCCAGCAGCTTCCTAGCTGTGCACTACAATGAGCAGTTCTTC; v_call: TRBV5-6; j_call: TRBJ2-1; clone_size: NA; d_call: NA
cdr3_aa: CASSLQGTNTEAFF; cdr3_nt: TGTGCCAGCAGCTTACAGGGGACCAACACTGAAGCTTTCTTT; v_call: TRBV7-6; j_call: TRBJ1-1; clone_size: NA; d_call: NA
cdr3_aa: CASSRGDQETQYF; cdr3_nt: TGTGCCAGCAGCCGGGGGGACCAAGAGACCCAGTACTTC; v_call: TRBV3-1/TRBV3-2; j_call: TRBJ2-5; clone_size: NA; d_call: NA
cdr3_aa: CASRVLTSGFSTGELFF; cdr3_nt: TGCGCCAGCAGGGTCCTAACTAGCGGCTTTTCCACCGGGGAGCTGTTTTTT; v_call: TRBV5-1; j_call: TRBJ2-2; clone_size: NA; d_call: TRBD2
cdr3_aa: CASSYGQGASNEQFF; cdr3_nt: TGTGCCAGCAGTTACGGACAGGGGGCGAGCAATGAGCAGTTCTTC; v_call: TRBV6-5; j_call: TRBJ2-1; clone_size: NA; d_call: TRBD1
cdr3_aa: CATTAQGPTGELFF; cdr3_nt: TGTGCCACCACTGCGCAGGGTCCCACCGGGGAGCTGTTTTTT; v_call: TRBV19; j_call: TRBJ2-2; clone_size: NA; d_call: NA